A single sample is the source of the 19 T cell receptor beta chains below, sequenced in a study of blood T cell repertoires in COVID-19. Here immunoSEQ multiplex PCR was the method, and the copy in TCRdb shows in-frame clones only, minus some. The repertoire consists of fewer than 200,000 clones, with approximately 79% occurring once and the leading ten covering 26%. The specimen was peripheral blood. All receptors derive from a woman aged 65 to 85 with acute or convalescent COVID-19.

The chain couples TRBV6-5 to TRBJ2-7; the D is unclear. Trimming shortened V by 6 bases and J by 3 bases, and 12 bases separated the two germline ends. Germline values: CDR1 MNHEY, CDR2 SVGAGI. The CDR3 is made up of 13 amino acids. The CDR3 nucleotides read TGTGCCAGCAGGGTGGGCAGAATCTACGAGCAGTACTTC. Encoded protein: CASRVGRIYEQYF.

The chain links TRBV3-1 (or the pseudogene TRBV3-2) to TRBJ2-2; TRBD2 is a possible D gene (7 bases). Between the trimmed V and J ends, which lost 0 bases and 0 bases, there was a span of 14 bases. This CDR3 region has 18 residues. CDR1 is LGHDT and CDR2 is YNNKEL in the germline V gene (reference sequence). CDR3 DNA sequence: TGTGCCAGCAGCCAAGAAGGGAGGGGGAGCGCGAACACCGGGGAGCTGTTTTTT. Residues: CASSQEGRGSANTGELFF.

This rearrangement joins TRBV12-5 to TRBJ2-3; D unclear. V was trimmed by 1 base and J by 13 bases, leaving 3 bases between them. There are 9 residues in the CDR3. Looked up from germline, CDR1 is LGHNT and CDR2 is FRNRAP. As DNA, the CDR3 is TGTGCTAGTGGTTTGGGAGAGTATTTT. Its translation: CASGLGEYF. Variable domain in full (rest from reference TRBV12-5 and TRBJ2-3): DARVTQTPRHKVTEMGQEVTMRCQPILGHNTVFWYRQTMMQGLELLAYFRNRAPLDDSGMPKDRFSAEMPDATLATLKIQPSEPRDSAVYFCASGLGEYFGPGTRLTVL.

The V gene is TRBV7-2, the J gene TRBJ2-2; 8 nucleotides agree with TRBD1. The CDR3 sequence is 17 residues long. Trimming at V came to 1 base and at J to 5 bases, leaving 9 bases not matched to a gene. The V gene's germline CDR1 is SGHTA and CDR2 FQGNSA. The CDR3 nucleotides are TGTGCCAGCAGCTTAGGACGCCGGACAGGGAATACCGGGGAGCTGTTTTTT. Amino acid sequence: CASSLGRRTGNTGELFF. Complete variable domain (other parts from reference TRBV7-2 and TRBJ2-2): GAGVSQSPSNKVTEKGKDVELRCDPISGHTALYWYRQSLGQGLEFLIYFQGNSAPDKSGLPSDRFSAERTGGSVSTLTIQRTQQEDSAVYLCASSLGRRTGNTGELFFGEGSRLTVL.

This clone was seen repeatedly, ten times or more. The chain has TRBV11-2 and TRBJ2-1, with 13 bases lining up with TRBD2. This CDR3 has 15 amino acids. The junction had 4 bases not matched to a gene; V was cut back by 2 bases and J by 9 bases. The germline gives CDR1 SGHAT, CDR2 FQNNGV. This CDR3 reads CASSLPGLAGVEQFF. The CDR3 nucleotides are TGTGCCAGCAGCTTACCCGGACTAGCGGGAGTTGAGCAGTTCTTC.

The chain couples TRBV27 to TRBJ1-2; 9 bases are shared with TRBD1. Germline values: CDR1 MNHEY, CDR2 SMNVEV (reference sequence). This CDR3 has 12 residues. Germline trimming cut 8 bases from V and 7 bases from J; bases unmatched to any gene: 5. The CDR3 coding sequence is TGTGCCAGCTCGACAGGGGGATCTGGCTACACCTTC. Its translation is CASSTGGSGYTF.

The chain combines TRBV5-1 with TRBJ2-3; D is perhaps TRBD2 (5 bases). The CDR3 spans 17 residues. V was shortened by 1 base and J by 2 bases, with 17 bases between the two germline ends. CDR1 is SGHRS and CDR2 is YFSETQ in the germline V gene. The CDR3: CASSLSLVATPTDTQYF. Here the CDR3 DNA reads TGCGCCAGCAGCTTGTCATTGGTAGCGACCCCCACAGATACGCAGTATTTT. Combining the CDR3 with reference TRBV5-1 and TRBJ2-3 gives the whole variable domain KAGVTQTPRYLIKTRGQQVTLSCSPISGHRSVSWYQQTPGQGLQFLFEYFSETQRNKGNFPGRFSGRQFSNSRSEMNVSTLELGDSALYLCASSLSLVATPTDTQYFGPGTRLTVL.

This chain joins TRBV10-3 and TRBJ2-7; 8 bases align to TRBD1. The CDR3 is 15 residues long. In germline, CDR1 is ENHRY, CDR2 SYGVKD. V shed 3 bases, J shed 3 bases, and the junction held 7 bases outside the gene matches. CDR3 DNA sequence: TGTGCCATCAGTGAACCGGGACAGGTACTCTACGAGCAGTACTTC. Translated, it gives CAISEPGQVLYEQYF.

J is TRBJ2-7 and V is TRBV29-1, with D possibly TRBD1 on 6 matching bases. Germline lookup yields CDR1 SQVTM and CDR2 ANQGSEA. The CDR3 has 14 amino acids. V shed 6 bases and J shed 0 bases, with 15 bases lying between them. Here the CDR3 reads CSVRKDRHSYEQYF. CDR3 sequence (DNA): TGCAGCGTAAGAAAAGACAGGCACTCCTACGAGCAGTACTTC.

V is TRBV18 and J is TRBJ2-1; 7 bases align to TRBD2. The CDR3 length is 15 residues. Per the germline V gene, CDR1 is KGHSH and CDR2 is LQKENI. J gave up 7 bases and V 3 bases, and 9 bases lay outside the gene matches. In DNA, the CDR3 is TGTGCCAGCTCACCGGGACTACCTTTCGGGAATGAGCAGTTCTTC. The encoded protein is CASSPGLPFGNEQFF.

This clone has just a few counts. This chain's CDR3 is CASSFGASGRFSYNEQFF. The CDR3 nucleotides are TGTGCCAGCAGTTTTGGCGCTAGCGGGAGGTTCTCCTACAATGAGCAGTTCTTC. This chain connects TRBV27 to TRBJ2-1, with TRBD2 matching 11 bases. The junction had 7 bases not matched to a gene; V was cut back by 3 bases and J by 0 bases. This CDR3 contains 18 residues. Germline V gene sequence: CDR1 MNHEY, CDR2 SMNVEV (reference sequence).

V gene TRBV4-2 combines with J gene TRBJ1-6, with a tentative D call TRBD1 (5 bases). The V end was cut by 1 base, the J end by 7 bases, with 17 bases between. There are 17 residues in the CDR3. CDR1 LGHNA and CDR2 YNFKEQ come from the germline V gene. The CDR3 loop is CASSQVITQGNNSPLHF. The DNA of the CDR3 is TGTGCCAGCAGCCAAGTTATTACTCAGGGTAACAATTCACCCCTCCACTTT.

The chain combines TRBV7-2 with TRBJ1-4; D remains ambiguous. The germline CDR1 and CDR2 sequences are SGHTA and FQGNSA. This CDR3 contains 16 residues. Trimming took 3 bases from V and 4 from J, leaving 15 bases between them. This chain's CDR3 is CASSFRYGQNNEKLFF. The CDR3 bases are TGTGCCAGCAGCTTTAGATATGGGCAAAATAATGAAAAACTGTTTTTT.

The chain links TRBV19 to TRBJ1-1; weak D call: TRBD1 (5 bases). The CDR3 consists of 16 residues. Germline CDR1 reads LNHDA; CDR2 reads SQIVND (reference sequence). Trimming took 7 bases from V and 5 from J, leaving 23 bases between them. Here the CDR3 reads CASTDRGLSSGTEAFF. In DNA, the CDR3 is TGTGCCAGTACTGATCGGGGACTATCTTCTGGGACTGAAGCTTTCTTT.

J is TRBJ2-1 and V is TRBV2, with TRBD1 identical over 7 bases. This CDR3 is built from 12 residues. V was clipped by 6 bases and J by 9 bases; unmatched bases: 5. The V gene's germline CDR1 is SNHLY and CDR2 FYNNEI. The DNA of the CDR3 is TGTGCCAGCAGGCGACAGGGTTCTGAGCAGTTCTTC. Translation gives CASRRQGSEQFF. Variable domain in full (rest from reference TRBV2 and TRBJ2-1): EPEVTQTPSHQVTQMGQEVILRCVPISNHLYFYWYRQILGQKVEFLVSFYNNEISEKSEIFDDQFSVERPDGSNFTLKIRSTKLEDSAMYFCASRRQGSEQFFGPGTRLTVL.

The chain employs TRBV19 and TRBJ1-1; D gene uncertain. Germline V CDR1 and CDR2: LNHDA, SQIVND (reference sequence). Trimming pared 3 bases from V and 1 base from J, leaving 9 bases between. The CDR3 length is 14 residues. CDR3 sequence (DNA): TGTGCCAGTAGTATTTGGGCAGAGAACACTGAAGCTTTCTTT. Amino acids: CASSIWAENTEAFF. Using reference TRBV19 and TRBJ1-1 for the parts outside the CDR3, the full variable domain is DGGITQSPKYLFRKEGQNVTLSCEQNLNHDAMYWYRQDPGQGLRLIYYSQIVNDFQKGDIAEGYSVSREKKESFPLTVTSAQKNPTAFYLCASSIWAENTEAFFGQGTRLTVV.

The chain links TRBV10-2 to TRBJ1-1; TRBD1 aligns across 11 bases. V was clipped by 6 bases and J by 6 bases; unmatched bases: 3. Germline CDR1 reads WSHSY; CDR2 reads SAAADI. The CDR3 contains 13 residues. The CDR3 nucleotides are TGCGCCAGCAGGCGGGACAGGGGGGCTGAAGCTTTCTTT. It specifies CASRRDRGAEAFF.

The V call is TRBV7-9, the J call TRBJ1-2; D remains unclear. The CDR3 has 16 amino acids. Germline CDR1 and CDR2: SEHNR and FQNEAQ (reference sequence). Trimming pared 2 bases from V and 5 bases from J, leaving 18 bases between. The CDR3 is CASSLPPRSGSYGYTF. The CDR3 DNA is TGTGCCAGCAGCTTACCCCCCAGGTCTGGGAGTTATGGCTACACCTTC.

The chain carries TRBV3-1 (or the pseudogene TRBV3-2) and TRBJ1-2; D possibly corresponds to TRBD1 (5 bases). Trimming stripped 5 bases from V and 8 bases from J, with 12 bases between. The CDR3 contains 12 residues. Germline V CDR1 and CDR2: LGHDT, YNNKEL (reference sequence). The DNA for the CDR3 is TGTGCCAGCAGCGCCGGGGGGTCGGGCTACACCTTC. Its translation is CASSAGGSGYTF.